This TCR beta chain was observed in a study of OX40 agonist ivuxolimab in advanced cancers. As for the study in general: Ivuxolimab, an agonist antibody against OX40 (CD134), was given to patients. Cohort: about 80% men, mean age roughly 60, aged about 23 to 80.

Findings and limits, study-wide: CD8+ T cells averaged more expanded clones than CD4+. Doses of 0.1 to 3.0 mg/kg were accompanied by clonal expansion of CD4+ and CD8+ blood T cells by week 6.

Notes on this clone: The antigen remains unidentified.

Looked up from germline, CDR1 is SGHVS and CDR2 is FNYEAQ. The CDR3 sequence is 14 residues long. V dropped 5 bases and J dropped 4 bases, with 14 bases sitting between them. Libraries were prepared by immunoSEQ multiplex PCR; TCRdb keeps only in-frame clonotypes and omits some of them. The sample comprises just under 60,000 clones, about 89% of which are singletons, and 3.5% to 4.5% rests with the top ten. The source material was CD4+ or CD8+ T cells sorted from blood, sampled in a trial of the OX40 agonist ivuxolimab. The V gene is TRBV7-6, the J gene TRBJ2-5; possibly TRBD2 for D (6 bases). The clonotype originates from an adult with an advanced solid tumor such as melanoma, head and neck, liver or kidney cancer. The CDR3: CASSPGEGGETQYF. CDR3 coding DNA: TGTGCCAGCAGCCCCGGTGAGGGAGGAGAGACCCAGTACTTC. Together with reference TRBV7-6 and TRBJ2-5, the CDR3 gives the full variable domain: GAGVSQSPRYKVTKRGQDVALRCDPISGHVSLYWYRQALGQGPEFLTYFNYEAQQDKSGLPNDRFSAERPEGSISTLTIQRTEQRDSAMYRCASSPGEGGETQYFGPGTRLLVL.